One T cell receptor beta chain is described in this entry. TCRdb recomputed calls from the PCR reads with MiXCR, one row per CDR3 protein. The table lists about 20,000 distinct CDR3 sequences, about 40% of them singletons. This specimen comes from a study of tumor-infiltrating lymphocytes in oesophageal squamous cell carcinoma. The germline V gene encodes CDR1 MDHEN and CDR2 SYDVKM. The CDR3 runs 13 residues. V shed 7 bases and J 8 bases; nucleotides not matched to a gene: 10. The clonotype comes from a female donor with esophageal squamous cell carcinoma. The chain combines TRBV28 with TRBJ1-1; 7 nucleotides match TRBD1. The sequencing sample was made of normal esophageal tissue next to the tumor. CDR3 residues: CASNLSGRGEAFF. Here the CDR3 DNA reads TGTGCCAGCAACCTCTCAGGCAGGGGGGAAGCTTTCTTT.